A selection of T cell receptor beta chains follows, all from one sample in a study of beta chain bispecific antibodies for T cell cancers. In TCRdb, the 5' RACE reads were re-called with MiXCR into one record per CDR3 protein. The sample yields 20,000 to 25,000 distinct CDR3 sequences, approximately 1.9% seen once. Their specific antigens are unknown. The sequencing used healthy donor T cells cultured with leukemia cells, collected from a culture containing a bispecific antibody targeting TCR Vbeta12. These receptor sequences come from a human donor in good health. Some clones in this sample may be carry-over from other donors' samples. The CDR3 runs from the conserved cysteine through the conserved F or W. D genes are given only for firm matches. The listing skips clone size in some rows; elsewhere it reads once, few, many or a size class.

v_gene: TRBV7-3
d_gene: -
abundance: many
j_gene: TRBJ1-2
CDR3nt: TGTGCCAGCAGCCCTACCCCGGACCCTTTAGCTAACTATGGCTACACCTTC
CDR3aa: CASSPTPDPLANYGYTF

v_gene: TRBV5-1
d_gene: -
abundance: medium-sized
j_gene: TRBJ1-1
CDR3nt: TGCGCCAGCAGCTTGGAAGGGGTGAACACTGAAGCTTTCTTT
CDR3aa: CASSLEGVNTEAFF

v_gene: TRBV28
d_gene: -
abundance: many
j_gene: TRBJ2-7
CDR3nt: TGTGCCAGCAGTCCTGGACAAGGCTACGAGCAGTACTTC
CDR3aa: CASSPGQGYEQYF

v_gene: TRBV13
d_gene: -
abundance: many
j_gene: TRBJ2-1
CDR3nt: TGTGCCAGCAGCCCGCCGGCGGGGGCTGAGCAGTTCTTC
CDR3aa: CASSPPAGAEQFF

v_gene: TRBV4-1
d_gene: -
abundance: many
j_gene: TRBJ2-3
CDR3nt: TGCGCCAGCAGCCAAGCTGGGGGCGGGGCAGATACGCAGTATTTT
CDR3aa: CASSQAGGGADTQYF

v_gene: TRBV2
d_gene: TRBD2
abundance: many
j_gene: TRBJ2-1
CDR3nt: TGTGCCAGCATTGAGGGACTAGTCGGTCCCTACAATGAGCAGTTCTTC
CDR3aa: CASIEGLVGPYNEQFF

v_gene: TRBV11-2
d_gene: TRBD2
abundance: many
j_gene: TRBJ2-5
CDR3nt: TGTGCCAGCAGCTTTCGCGGGGGGGAAGAGACCCAGTACTTC
CDR3aa: CASSFRGGEETQYF

v_gene: TRBV7-6
d_gene: -
abundance: many
j_gene: TRBJ1-6
CDR3nt: TGTGCCAGCAGCTCAGACTGGGACTCCTATAATTCACCCCTCCACTTT
CDR3aa: CASSSDWDSYNSPLHF

v_gene: TRBV20-1
d_gene: -
abundance: medium-sized
j_gene: TRBJ2-7
CDR3nt: TGCAGTGCTAGAGATTTGCCGGCCTACGAGCAGTACTTC
CDR3aa: CSARDLPAYEQYF

v_gene: TRBV6-4
d_gene: -
abundance: many
j_gene: TRBJ2-7
CDR3nt: TGTGCCAGCAAGTTGGTTCGTGTCGAGCAGTACTTC
CDR3aa: CASKLVRVEQYF

v_gene: TRBV19
d_gene: -
abundance: many
j_gene: TRBJ1-1
CDR3nt: TGTGCCAGTAGACTACAGTTTGGGTGGACTGAAGCTTTCTTT
CDR3aa: CASRLQFGWTEAFF

v_gene: TRBV11-2
d_gene: TRBD2
abundance: many
j_gene: TRBJ2-5
CDR3nt: TGTGCCAGCAGCTCCGCGGGGGGCGAAGAGACCCAGTACTTC
CDR3aa: CASSSAGGEETQYF

v_gene: TRBV11-3
d_gene: TRBD2
abundance: many
j_gene: TRBJ2-2
CDR3nt: TGTGCCAGCAGCCGCCTAGCGGGGGGGCCCACCGGGGAGCTGTTTTTT
CDR3aa: CASSRLAGGPTGELFF

v_gene: TRBV6-5
d_gene: TRBD2
abundance: many
j_gene: TRBJ2-5
CDR3nt: TGTGCCAGCAGAAGTGGAGGACTAGAAGAGACCCAGTACTTC
CDR3aa: CASRSGGLEETQYF

v_gene: TRBV27
d_gene: -
abundance: -
j_gene: TRBJ2-1
CDR3nt: TGTGCCAGCAGTAACCACAATGAGCAGTTCTTC
CDR3aa: CASSNHNEQFF

v_gene: TRBV5-6
d_gene: -
abundance: many
j_gene: TRBJ2-7
CDR3nt: TGTGCCAGCGGTTCCCCGACAGACTACGAGCAGTACTTC
CDR3aa: CASGSPTDYEQYF

v_gene: TRBV20-1
d_gene: -
abundance: many
j_gene: TRBJ2-1
CDR3nt: TGCAGTGCTCCAGGGCACTCCTACAATGAGCAGTTCTTC
CDR3aa: CSAPGHSYNEQFF

v_gene: TRBV5-6
d_gene: -
abundance: many
j_gene: TRBJ2-7
CDR3nt: TGTGCCAGCAGCTTGTCCGGGGTGACGGACGAGCAGTACTTC
CDR3aa: CASSLSGVTDEQYF

v_gene: TRBV13
d_gene: TRBD2
abundance: medium-sized
j_gene: TRBJ2-1
CDR3nt: TGTGCCAGCCAGCCCGTGGCGGGGGGGCTCTACAATGAGCAGTTCTTC
CDR3aa: CASQPVAGGLYNEQFF

v_gene: TRBV20-1
d_gene: -
abundance: medium-sized
j_gene: TRBJ1-2
CDR3nt: TGCAGTGCTAGACAGTCGACAGGAGTTCGATATGGCTACACCTTC
CDR3aa: CSARQSTGVRYGYTF

v_gene: TRBV27
d_gene: -
abundance: many
j_gene: TRBJ2-3
CDR3nt: TGTGCCACCTCTCCTAGGAGACAGGCGTTCGCCGATACGCAGTATTTT
CDR3aa: CATSPRRQAFADTQYF

v_gene: TRBV27
d_gene: -
abundance: many
j_gene: TRBJ1-4
CDR3nt: TGTGCCAGCAGTTCTACAGTGTCGAATGAAAAACTGTTTTTT
CDR3aa: CASSSTVSNEKLFF

v_gene: TRBV29-1
d_gene: TRBD2
abundance: -
j_gene: TRBJ2-1
CDR3nt: TGCAGCGTTTCTGGACTAGCGGGGGACCCCCGAGGATACAATGAGCAGTTCTTC
CDR3aa: CSVSGLAGDPRGYNEQFF

v_gene: TRBV4-1
d_gene: -
abundance: many
j_gene: TRBJ2-7
CDR3nt: TGCGCCAGCAGCCAAGATGACGGATACTACGAGCAGTACTTC
CDR3aa: CASSQDDGYYEQYF

v_gene: TRBV20-1
d_gene: -
abundance: many
j_gene: TRBJ1-6
CDR3nt: TGCAGTGCTGGGGCAGGGGTGTATAATTCACCCCTCCACTTT
CDR3aa: CSAGAGVYNSPLHF

v_gene: TRBV7-3
d_gene: -
abundance: medium-sized
j_gene: TRBJ2-3
CDR3nt: TGTGCCAGCAGCTTTCTGAGCGTTACCACAGATACGCAGTATTTT
CDR3aa: CASSFLSVTTDTQYF

v_gene: TRBV18
d_gene: TRBD1
abundance: many
j_gene: TRBJ2-5
CDR3nt: TGTGCCAGCTCACCACCGACAGGGTTGGGACAAGAGACCCAGTACTTC
CDR3aa: CASSPPTGLGQETQYF

v_gene: TRBV3-1
d_gene: -
abundance: -
j_gene: TRBJ2-7
CDR3nt: TGTGCCAGCAGCCAAGACAGGGGTCGGGACGAGCAGTACTTC
CDR3aa: CASSQDRGRDEQYF

v_gene: TRBV5-8
d_gene: -
abundance: -
j_gene: TRBJ2-3
CDR3nt: TGTGCCAGCAGCTTCACAGGGCGCACAGATACGCAGTATTTT
CDR3aa: CASSFTGRTDTQYF

v_gene: TRBV5-6
d_gene: -
abundance: many
j_gene: TRBJ1-2
CDR3nt: TGTGCCAGCAGCTTGGCTAGGGCTGGCTACACCTTC
CDR3aa: CASSLARAGYTF

v_gene: TRBV15
d_gene: TRBD2
abundance: many
j_gene: TRBJ2-5
CDR3nt: TGTGCCACCAGCAGTGAGGGACTAGCGGGGGAAGAGACCCAGTACTTC
CDR3aa: CATSSEGLAGEETQYF

v_gene: TRBV6-5
d_gene: -
abundance: few
j_gene: TRBJ2-2
CDR3nt: TGTGCCAGCAGTTACACGAACACCGGGGAGCTGTTTTTT
CDR3aa: CASSYTNTGELFF

v_gene: TRBV5-5
d_gene: -
abundance: few
j_gene: TRBJ1-4
CDR3nt: TGTGCCAGCAGCTGGGGCCAGGGGCAACAATCAACTAATGAAAAACTGTTTTTT
CDR3aa: CASSWGQGQQSTNEKLFF

v_gene: TRBV28
d_gene: TRBD2
abundance: many
j_gene: TRBJ2-7
CDR3nt: TGTGCCAGCAGAACTAGCGGGGCGAGCTCCTACGAGCAGTACTTC
CDR3aa: CASRTSGASSYEQYF

v_gene: TRBV7-8
d_gene: -
abundance: many
j_gene: TRBJ1-1
CDR3nt: TGTGCCAGCAGCTTAGTCCGTACTGAAGCTTTCTTT
CDR3aa: CASSLVRTEAFF

v_gene: TRBV20-1
d_gene: -
abundance: many
j_gene: TRBJ2-4
CDR3nt: TGCAGTGCTCTCGGGCAGGTCCAAAACATTCAGTACTTC
CDR3aa: CSALGQVQNIQYF

v_gene: TRBV27
d_gene: TRBD2
abundance: many
j_gene: TRBJ2-1
CDR3nt: TGTGCCAGTTCTCTGACTAGCGGGGGGAATGAGCAGTTCTTC
CDR3aa: CASSLTSGGNEQFF

v_gene: TRBV2
d_gene: -
abundance: many
j_gene: TRBJ2-3
CDR3nt: TGTGCCAGCAGTGGGACGGATCCAGATACGCAGTATTTT
CDR3aa: CASSGTDPDTQYF

v_gene: TRBV7-6
d_gene: TRBD1
abundance: many
j_gene: TRBJ2-2
CDR3nt: TGTGCCAGCAGCTTAAATAAGGGACAGGGGGTACGGACCGGGGAGCTGTTTTTT
CDR3aa: CASSLNKGQGVRTGELFF

v_gene: TRBV7-2
d_gene: TRBD1
abundance: many
j_gene: TRBJ1-2
CDR3nt: TGTGCCAGCAGCTTTCTCTGGGACAGGCAAACCTATGGCTACACCTTC
CDR3aa: CASSFLWDRQTYGYTF

v_gene: TRBV28
d_gene: TRBD1
abundance: many
j_gene: TRBJ2-5
CDR3nt: TGTGCCAGCAGGGCGACAGGGTCTCCGAAGACCCAGTACTTC
CDR3aa: CASRATGSPKTQYF

v_gene: TRBV3-1
d_gene: -
abundance: many
j_gene: TRBJ1-6
CDR3nt: TGTGCCAGCAGCCAAGATAGAAGGGTGAGAAACCCATATAATTCACCCCTCCACTTT
CDR3aa: CASSQDRRVRNPYNSPLHF

v_gene: TRBV6-1
d_gene: TRBD1
abundance: many
j_gene: TRBJ1-2
CDR3nt: TGTGCCAGCAGGCCAAGACTCGGGACAGTTAACTATGGCTACACCTTC
CDR3aa: CASRPRLGTVNYGYTF